This T cell receptor (beta chain) was captured in a study of brain T cells in children with intractable seizures. Trimming took 4 bases from V and 4 from J, leaving 14 bases between them. CDR3 length: 14 residues. Germline CDR1 and CDR2: LNHDA and SQIVND (reference sequence). Surgery cases with the highest brain T cell transcript signatures were chosen for sequencing. Method: immunoSEQ multiplex PCR; TCRdb's copy keeps in-frame clones and lacks some. The table has 70,000 to 90,000 clones, approximately 94% seen once. The chain carries TRBV19 and TRBJ2-7; tentatively, D is TRBD1 (6 bases). This TCR derives from a boy under two years old with tuberous sclerosis and intractable seizures. Sequenced material: peripheral blood, taken at surgery. The CDR3 spells CASSTGDGSYEQYF. CDR3 bases: TGTGCCAGTAGTACAGGGGATGGGTCTTACGAGCAGTACTTC.